A selection of T cell receptor beta chains follows, all from one sample in a study of blood T cell repertoires in COVID-19. Sequencing was performed with immunoSEQ multiplex PCR; in TCRdb, only in-frame clones are kept and a portion is missing. The sample consists of about 280,000 clones, roughly 87% of them appearing once. The sequencing input was peripheral blood. Every receptor here comes from a human donor in a cohort sampled during active COVID-19. Each CDR3 is given with its conserved first and last residue. A D gene is named only where the DNA matches it firmly. Expanded clones are given a class, and other clones once, few, many or no size at all.

j_call | d_call | cdr3_length | v_call | clone_size | cdr3_nt | cdr3_aa
TRBJ2-2 | TRBD1 | 14 | TRBV19 | - | TGTGCCAGCCAGACAGGGGAAATAATCGGGGAGCTGTTTTTT | CASQTGEIIGELFF
TRBJ1-5 | - | 16 | TRBV19 | - | TGTGCCAGTAGTATAGTGAAGGGGAAGGGGAATCAGCCCCAGCATTTT | CASSIVKGKGNQPQHF
TRBJ2-1 | TRBD2 | 15 | TRBV18 | - | TGTGCCAGCTCACGGCTAGCGGGAACCTACAATGAGCAGTTCTTC | CASSRLAGTYNEQFF
TRBJ1-4 | - | 14 | TRBV28 | - | TGTGCCAGCAGCCGAACAGGGCTTAATGAAAAACTGTTTTTT | CASSRTGLNEKLFF
TRBJ2-4 | TRBD1 | 12 | TRBV19 | - | TGTGCCGGACAGGGAGTTGGGGACATTCAGTACTTC | CAGQGVGDIQYF
TRBJ2-5 | TRBD2 | 14 | TRBV2 | - | TGTGCCAGCAGTTTCGGGAGGGCCTTCGAGACCCAGTACTTC | CASSFGRAFETQYF
TRBJ1-2 | - | 16 | TRBV30 | - | TGTGCCTGGAGTCTTACAGGCGCCCTAATTAAATATGGCTACACCTTC | CAWSLTGALIKYGYTF
TRBJ2-3 | TRBD2 | 18 | TRBV19 | - | TGTGCCAGTAGTATGTGGGCCTTTAGCGGGGCCAGCACAGATACGCAGTATTTT | CASSMWAFSGASTDTQYF
TRBJ2-3 | TRBD2 | 14 | TRBV2 | once | TGTGCCAGCAAGGCGGCTAGCGGAACAGATACGCAGTATTTT | CASKAASGTDTQYF
TRBJ1-5 | TRBD1 | 15 | TRBV7-2 | - | TGTGCCAGCAGCTCCGGGACAGGGATGCGACAGCCCCAGCATTTT | CASSSGTGMRQPQHF
TRBJ2-3 | - | 14 | TRBV7-3 | - | TGTGCCAGCAGCTTAAGCGGAGGAGCAGATACGCAGTATTTT | CASSLSGGADTQYF
TRBJ2-7 | - | 13 | TRBV11-3 | once | TGTGCCAGCAGCTTAGGGGGGGACTACGAGCAGTACTTC | CASSLGGDYEQYF
TRBJ2-7 | - | 14 | TRBV24-1 | - | TGTGCCACCGGCGGTGGGGACACAGCCTACGAGCAGTACTTC | CATGGGDTAYEQYF
TRBJ2-1 | TRBD2 | 18 | TRBV3-1/TRBV3-2 | - | TGTGCCAGCAGCGGACTAGCGGGAAACCGAGGTTGGTACAATGAGCAGTTCTTC | CASSGLAGNRGWYNEQFF
TRBJ2-2 | TRBD2 | 17 | TRBV13 | - | TGTGCCAGCAGCGCGTCCGGGACTAGCGGTTACACCGGGGAGCTGTTTTTT | CASSASGTSGYTGELFF
TRBJ2-2 | - | 15 | TRBV6-5 | few | TGTGCCAGCAGGGGGGCGGATGTATCGGCCGGGGAGCTGTTTTTT | CASRGADVSAGELFF
TRBJ2-1 | - | 15 | TRBV6-5 | - | TGTGCCAGCAGTTCCGAGGAGGGGGCTTACAATGAGCAGTTCTTC | CASSSEEGAYNEQFF
TRBJ1-6 | TRBD1 | 13 | TRBV19 | - | TGTGCCAGTAGGACAGGGGGAAATTCACCCCTCCACTTT | CASRTGGNSPLHF
TRBJ1-5 | - | 16 | TRBV5-4 | few | TGTGCCAGCAGCTTGGGCGGGGGAGACGGCAATCAGCCCCAGCATTTT | CASSLGGGDGNQPQHF
TRBJ2-1 | - | 16 | TRBV5-1 | - | TGCGCCAGCAGCTCACTAGGACCGCCCTCCTACAATGAGCAGTTCTTC | CASSSLGPPSYNEQFF
TRBJ1-5 | TRBD1 | 15 | TRBV19 | once | TGTGCCAGCAACCGGGACAGGGGTGGGAATCAGCCCCAGCATTTT | CASNRDRGGNQPQHF
TRBJ2-3 | - | 13 | TRBV29-1 | - | TGCAGCGTCCAAGGCGGGGTCACAGATACGCAGTATTTT | CSVQGGVTDTQYF